This TCR beta chain derives from a study of shared clonotypes between healthy human individuals. Study findings and constraints: It was anticipated that sequencing depth would influence how many clonotypes donors shared.

Every donor was a Caucasian adult from Nashville, Tennessee. As regards this clone: Antigen specificity is unknown.

Researchers divided each subset's genomic DNA evenly across several immunoSEQ plates. The method was immunoSEQ multiplex PCR; TCRdb's version includes in-frame clones alone and lacks a portion of them. This sample has 530,000 or so clones, with about 75% found just once. The germline CDR1 and CDR2 sequences are SEHNR and FQNEAQ (reference sequence). V gave up 2 bases and J gave up 5 bases, with 10 bases separating them. This CDR3 has 14 amino acids. The rearrangement uses TRBV7-9 and TRBJ2-1; D is possibly TRBD1 (5 bases). Sequencing was performed on PBMCs. The TCR was taken from a middle-aged woman in good health. Some clones in this sample may be carry-over from other donors' samples. The CDR3 bases are TGTGCCAGCAGCTTAAACAGGCCAAACAATGAGCAGTTCTTC. Amino acids: CASSLNRPNNEQFF.